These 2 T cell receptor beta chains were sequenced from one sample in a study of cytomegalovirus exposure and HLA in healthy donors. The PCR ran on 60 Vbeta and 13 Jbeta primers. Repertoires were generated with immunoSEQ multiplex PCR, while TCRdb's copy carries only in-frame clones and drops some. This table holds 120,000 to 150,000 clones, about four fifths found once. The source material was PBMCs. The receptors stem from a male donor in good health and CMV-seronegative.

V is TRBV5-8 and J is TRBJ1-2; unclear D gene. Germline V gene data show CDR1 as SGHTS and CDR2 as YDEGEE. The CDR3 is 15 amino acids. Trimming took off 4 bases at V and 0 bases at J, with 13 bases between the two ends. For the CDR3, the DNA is TGTGCCAGCAGCCCGCGAGTGATAGCTAACTATGGCTACACCTTC. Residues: CASSPRVIANYGYTF.

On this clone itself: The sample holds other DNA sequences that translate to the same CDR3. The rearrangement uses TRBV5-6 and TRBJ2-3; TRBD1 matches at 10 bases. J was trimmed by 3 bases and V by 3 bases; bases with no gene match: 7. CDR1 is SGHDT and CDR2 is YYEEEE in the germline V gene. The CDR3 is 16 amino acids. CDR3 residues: CASSSLRTGGTDTQYF. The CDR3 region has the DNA TGTGCCAGCAGCTCCCTACGGACAGGGGGAACAGATACGCAGTATTTT.